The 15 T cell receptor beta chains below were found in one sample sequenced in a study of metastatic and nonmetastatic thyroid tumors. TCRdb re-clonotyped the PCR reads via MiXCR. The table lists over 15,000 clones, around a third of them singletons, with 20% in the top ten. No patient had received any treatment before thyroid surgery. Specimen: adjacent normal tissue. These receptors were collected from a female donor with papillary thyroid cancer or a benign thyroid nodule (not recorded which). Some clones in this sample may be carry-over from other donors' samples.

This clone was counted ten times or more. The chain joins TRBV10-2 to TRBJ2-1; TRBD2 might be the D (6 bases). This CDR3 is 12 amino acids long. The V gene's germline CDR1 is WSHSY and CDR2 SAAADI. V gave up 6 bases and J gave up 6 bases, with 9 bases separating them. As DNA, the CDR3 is TGCGCCAGCAGAGCCGGGGGCAATGAGCAGTTCTTC. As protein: CASRAGGNEQFF.

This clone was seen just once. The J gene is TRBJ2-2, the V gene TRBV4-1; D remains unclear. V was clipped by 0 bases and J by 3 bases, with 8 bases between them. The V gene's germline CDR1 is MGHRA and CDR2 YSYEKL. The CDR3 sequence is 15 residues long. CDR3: CASSQEGWDTGELFF. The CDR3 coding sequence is TGCGCCAGCAGCCAAGAAGGGTGGGACACCGGGGAGCTGTTTTTT.

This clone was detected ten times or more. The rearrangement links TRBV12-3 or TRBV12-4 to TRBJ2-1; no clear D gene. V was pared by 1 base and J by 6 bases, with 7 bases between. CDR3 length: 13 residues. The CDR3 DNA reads TGTGCCAGCAGTTTAGGGTCCCGCAATGAGCAGTTCTTC. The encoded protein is CASSLGSRNEQFF.

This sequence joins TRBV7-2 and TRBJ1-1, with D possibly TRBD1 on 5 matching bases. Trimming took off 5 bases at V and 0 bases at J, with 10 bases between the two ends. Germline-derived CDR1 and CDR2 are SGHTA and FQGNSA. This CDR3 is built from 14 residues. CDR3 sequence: CASSLGGMNTEAFF. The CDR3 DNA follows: TGTGCCAGCAGCCTGGGGGGTATGAACACTGAAGCTTTCTTT.

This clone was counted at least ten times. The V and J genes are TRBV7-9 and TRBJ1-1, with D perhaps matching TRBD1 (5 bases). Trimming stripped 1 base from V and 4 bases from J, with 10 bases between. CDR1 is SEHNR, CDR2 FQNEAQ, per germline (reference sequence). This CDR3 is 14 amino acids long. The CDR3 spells CASSLGGGGTEAFF. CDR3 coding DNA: TGTGCCAGCAGCTTAGGGGGGGGTGGCACTGAAGCTTTCTTT. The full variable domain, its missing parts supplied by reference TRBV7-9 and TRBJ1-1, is DTGVSQNPRHKITKRGQNVTFRCDPISEHNRLYWYRQTLGQGPEFLTYFQNEAQLEKSRLLSDRFSAERPKGSFSTLEIQRTEQGDSAMYLCASSLGGGGTEAFFGQGTRLTVV.

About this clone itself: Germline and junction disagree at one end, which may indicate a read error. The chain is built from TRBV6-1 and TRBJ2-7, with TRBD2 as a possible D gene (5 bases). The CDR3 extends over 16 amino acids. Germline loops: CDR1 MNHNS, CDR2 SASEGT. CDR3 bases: TGTGCCAGCAGTGAATTGGCCGACCAGGAGGCCTACGGGCAGTACTTC. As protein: CASSELADQEAYGQYF.

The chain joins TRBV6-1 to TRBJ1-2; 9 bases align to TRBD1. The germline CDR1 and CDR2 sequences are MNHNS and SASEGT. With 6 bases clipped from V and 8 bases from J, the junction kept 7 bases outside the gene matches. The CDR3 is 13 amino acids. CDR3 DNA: TGTGCCAGCAGGAGCGGGACAGGGACAGGCTACACCTTC. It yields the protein CASRSGTGTGYTF.

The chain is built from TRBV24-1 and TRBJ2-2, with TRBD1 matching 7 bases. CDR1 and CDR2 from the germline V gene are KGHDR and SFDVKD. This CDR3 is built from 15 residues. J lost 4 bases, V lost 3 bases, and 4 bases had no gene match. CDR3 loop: CATSDTGQSTGELFF. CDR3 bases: TGTGCCACCAGTGATACGGGACAGTCCACCGGGGAGCTGTTTTTT.

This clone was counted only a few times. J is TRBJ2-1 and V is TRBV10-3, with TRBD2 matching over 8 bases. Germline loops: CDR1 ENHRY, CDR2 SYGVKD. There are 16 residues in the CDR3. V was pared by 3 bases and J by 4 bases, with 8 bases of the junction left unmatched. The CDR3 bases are TGTGCCATCAGTGAAAGCGGGAGTCACTATTACAATGAGCAGTTCTTC. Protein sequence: CAISESGSHYYNEQFF.

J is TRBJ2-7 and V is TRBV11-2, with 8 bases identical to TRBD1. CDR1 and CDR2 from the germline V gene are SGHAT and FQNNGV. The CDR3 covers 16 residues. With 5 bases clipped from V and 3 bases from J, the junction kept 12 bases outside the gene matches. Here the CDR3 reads CASSPNSGGRYYEQYF. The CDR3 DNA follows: TGTGCCAGCAGCCCCAATTCAGGGGGCCGCTACTACGAGCAGTACTTC.

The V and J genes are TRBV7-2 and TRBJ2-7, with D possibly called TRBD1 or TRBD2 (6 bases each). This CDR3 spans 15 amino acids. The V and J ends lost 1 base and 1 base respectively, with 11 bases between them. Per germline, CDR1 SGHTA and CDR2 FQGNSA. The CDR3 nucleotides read TGTGCCAGCAGCTTAGGGGGGGCAAGTTCCTACGAGCAGTACTTC. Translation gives CASSLGGASSYEQYF.

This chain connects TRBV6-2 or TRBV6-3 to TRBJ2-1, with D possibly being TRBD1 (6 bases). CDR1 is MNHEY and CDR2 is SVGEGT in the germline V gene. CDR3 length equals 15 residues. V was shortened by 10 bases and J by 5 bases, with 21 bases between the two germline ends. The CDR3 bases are TGTGCCACCCTTGAGGGGGTTGGAACACACAATGAGCAGTTCTTC. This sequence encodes CATLEGVGTHNEQFF.

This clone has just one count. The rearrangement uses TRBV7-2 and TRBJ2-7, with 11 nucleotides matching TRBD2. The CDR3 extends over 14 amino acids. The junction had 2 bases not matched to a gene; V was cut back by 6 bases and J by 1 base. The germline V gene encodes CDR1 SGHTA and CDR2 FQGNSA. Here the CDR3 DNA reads TGTGCCAGCAGACCTAGCGGGGGGTCCTACGAGCAGTACTTC. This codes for CASRPSGGSYEQYF.

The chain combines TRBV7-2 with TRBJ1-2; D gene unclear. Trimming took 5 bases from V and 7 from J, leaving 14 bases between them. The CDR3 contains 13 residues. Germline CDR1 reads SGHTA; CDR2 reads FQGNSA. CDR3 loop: CASSPLALGGYTF. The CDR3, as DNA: TGTGCCAGCAGCCCTCTAGCGCTAGGTGGCTACACCTTC.

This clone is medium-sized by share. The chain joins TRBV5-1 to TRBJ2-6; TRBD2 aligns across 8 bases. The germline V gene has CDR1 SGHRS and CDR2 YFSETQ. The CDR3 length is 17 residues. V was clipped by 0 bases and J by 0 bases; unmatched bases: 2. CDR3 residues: CASSLDGGASGANVLTF. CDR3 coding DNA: TGCGCCAGCAGCTTGGACGGGGGGGCCTCTGGGGCCAACGTCCTGACTTTC.